The T cell receptor beta chain described here comes from a study of shared clonotypes between healthy human individuals. Data came from immunoSEQ multiplex PCR; TCRdb stores just in-frame clones and leaves some out. Of under 600,000 clones listed, 95% to 98% are singletons. CD8 cells regarded as naive lacked CD45RO, were positively chosen for CCR7, and omitted terminally differentiated effector memory CD45RA+ cells. This CDR3 contains 16 residues. Germline CDR1 SGDLS, CDR2 YYNGEE. With 1 base clipped from V and 2 bases from J, the junction kept 5 bases outside the gene matches. This receptor was identified in a man aged 25 to 40 in good health. The gene calls are TRBV9 and TRBJ2-3; 9 bases fit TRBD2. Sequenced input: naive CD8+ T cells sorted from blood. CDR3 residues: CASSVRAGGPTDTQYF. As DNA, the CDR3 is TGTGCCAGCAGCGTAAGGGCGGGAGGGCCCACAGATACGCAGTATTTT.